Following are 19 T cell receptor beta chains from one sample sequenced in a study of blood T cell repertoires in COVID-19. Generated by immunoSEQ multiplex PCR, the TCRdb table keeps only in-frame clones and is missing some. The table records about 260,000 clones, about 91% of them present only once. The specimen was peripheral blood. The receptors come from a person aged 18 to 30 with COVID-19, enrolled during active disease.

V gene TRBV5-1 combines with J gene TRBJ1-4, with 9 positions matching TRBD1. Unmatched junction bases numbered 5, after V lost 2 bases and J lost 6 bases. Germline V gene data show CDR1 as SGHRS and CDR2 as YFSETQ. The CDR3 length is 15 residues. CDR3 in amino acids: CASSLGRDRDEKLFF. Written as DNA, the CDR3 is TGCGCCAGCAGCTTAGGGCGGGACAGGGATGAAAAACTGTTTTTT.

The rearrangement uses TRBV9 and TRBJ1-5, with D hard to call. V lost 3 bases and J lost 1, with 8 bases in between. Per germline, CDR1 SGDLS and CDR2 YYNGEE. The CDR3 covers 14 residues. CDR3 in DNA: TGTGCCAGCAGCGCAGACACGAGCAATCAGCCCCAGCATTTT. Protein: CASSADTSNQPQHF.

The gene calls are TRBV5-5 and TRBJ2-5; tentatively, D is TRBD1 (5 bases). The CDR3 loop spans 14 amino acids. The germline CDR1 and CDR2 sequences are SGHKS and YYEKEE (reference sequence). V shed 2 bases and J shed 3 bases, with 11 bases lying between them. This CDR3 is CASSFGPREETQYF. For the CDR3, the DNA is TGTGCCAGCAGCTTTGGCCCCAGGGAAGAGACCCAGTACTTC. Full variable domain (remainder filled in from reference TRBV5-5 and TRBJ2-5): DAGVTQSPTHLIKTRGQQVTLRCSPISGHKSVSWYQQVLGQGPQFIFQYYEKEERGRGNFPDRFSARQFPNYSSELNVNALLLGDSALYLCASSFGPREETQYFGPGTRLLVL.

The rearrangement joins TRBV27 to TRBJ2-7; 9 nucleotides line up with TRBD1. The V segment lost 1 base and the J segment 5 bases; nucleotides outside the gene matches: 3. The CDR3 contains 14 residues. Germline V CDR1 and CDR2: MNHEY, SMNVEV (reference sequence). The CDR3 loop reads CASSLWGQGDEQYF. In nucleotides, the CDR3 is TGTGCCAGCAGTTTATGGGGACAGGGCGACGAGCAGTACTTC.

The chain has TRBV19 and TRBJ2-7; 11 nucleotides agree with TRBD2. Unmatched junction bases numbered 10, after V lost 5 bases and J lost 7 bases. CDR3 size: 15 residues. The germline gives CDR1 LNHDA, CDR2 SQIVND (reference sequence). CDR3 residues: CASSLLAGDLGEQYF. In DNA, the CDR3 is TGTGCCAGTAGTTTACTAGCGGGAGATCTGGGAGAGCAGTACTTC.

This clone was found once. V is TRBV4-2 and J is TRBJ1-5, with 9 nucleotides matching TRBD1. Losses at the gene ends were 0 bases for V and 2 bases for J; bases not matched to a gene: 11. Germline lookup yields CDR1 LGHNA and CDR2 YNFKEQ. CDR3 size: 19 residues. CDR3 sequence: CASSQDPTGGSVGNQPQHF. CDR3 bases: TGTGCCAGCAGCCAAGATCCCACAGGGGGCTCGGTAGGCAATCAGCCCCAGCATTTT.

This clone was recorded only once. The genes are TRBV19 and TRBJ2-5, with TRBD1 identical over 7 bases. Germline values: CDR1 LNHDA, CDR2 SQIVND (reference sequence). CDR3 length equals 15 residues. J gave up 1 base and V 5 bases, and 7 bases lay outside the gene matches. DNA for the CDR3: TGTGCCAGTAGTCAAACACAGGGGCCCCAAGAGACCCAGTACTTC. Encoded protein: CASSQTQGPQETQYF.

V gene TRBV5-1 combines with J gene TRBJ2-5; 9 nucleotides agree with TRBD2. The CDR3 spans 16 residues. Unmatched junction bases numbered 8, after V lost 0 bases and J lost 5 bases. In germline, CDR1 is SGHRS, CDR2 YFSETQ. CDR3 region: CASSLGQGLAWETQYF. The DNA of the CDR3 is TGCGCCAGCAGCTTGGGACAGGGACTAGCTTGGGAGACCCAGTACTTC.

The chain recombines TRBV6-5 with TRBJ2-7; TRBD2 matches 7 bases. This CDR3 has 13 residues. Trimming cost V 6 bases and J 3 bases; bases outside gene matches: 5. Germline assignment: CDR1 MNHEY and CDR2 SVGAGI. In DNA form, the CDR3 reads TGTGCCAGCAGCATAGGACTAGGCTACGAGCAGTACTTC. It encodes CASSIGLGYEQYF.

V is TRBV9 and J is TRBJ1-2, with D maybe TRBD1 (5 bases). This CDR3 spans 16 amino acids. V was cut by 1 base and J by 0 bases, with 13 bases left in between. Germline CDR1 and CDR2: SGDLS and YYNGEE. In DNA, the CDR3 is TGTGCCAGCAGCGTAAATACAGGCCAAACTAACTATGGCTACACCTTC. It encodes CASSVNTGQTNYGYTF.

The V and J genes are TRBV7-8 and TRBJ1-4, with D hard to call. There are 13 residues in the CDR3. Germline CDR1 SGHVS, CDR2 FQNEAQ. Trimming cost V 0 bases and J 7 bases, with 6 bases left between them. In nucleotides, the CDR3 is TGTGCCAGCAGCTTAGCGCTTAGTGAAAAACTGTTTTTT. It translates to CASSLALSEKLFF.

CDR3 sequence reads: CATSDPRTSGRMSQETQYF. The CDR3 DNA follows: TGTGCCACCAGTGATCCTCGGACTAGCGGGAGAATGTCTCAAGAGACCCAGTACTTC. J is TRBJ2-5 and V is TRBV24-1, with TRBD2 matching over 13 bases. This CDR3 is 19 amino acids long. Germline V gene sequence: CDR1 KGHDR, CDR2 SFDVKD. Germline trimming cut 3 bases from V and 2 bases from J; bases unmatched to any gene: 11.

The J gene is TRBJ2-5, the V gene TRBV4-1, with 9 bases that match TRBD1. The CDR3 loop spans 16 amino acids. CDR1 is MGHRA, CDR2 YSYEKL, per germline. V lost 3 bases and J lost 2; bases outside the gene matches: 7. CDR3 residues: CASSHLGQGGQETQYF. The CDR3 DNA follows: TGCGCCAGCAGCCATTTGGGACAGGGAGGTCAAGAGACCCAGTACTTC.

CDR3 nucleotide sequence: TGCGCCAGCGCTGGTGGGCCCGAGGGCATCACAGATACGCAGTATTTT. It translates to CASAGGPEGITDTQYF. The chain is built from TRBV5-1 and TRBJ2-3, with D maybe TRBD2 (5 bases). This CDR3 has 16 residues. From germline, CDR1 is SGHRS and CDR2 YFSETQ. The V gene lost 7 bases and the J gene lost 2 bases, with 20 bases spanning the gap.

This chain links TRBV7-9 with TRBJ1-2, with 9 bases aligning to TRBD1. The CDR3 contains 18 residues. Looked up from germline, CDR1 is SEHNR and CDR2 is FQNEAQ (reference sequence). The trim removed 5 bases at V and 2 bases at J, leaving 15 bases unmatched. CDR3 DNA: TGTGCCAGCAGCCAATTGAAACCCAACGACAGGGGGAACTATGGCTACACCTTC. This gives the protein CASSQLKPNDRGNYGYTF.

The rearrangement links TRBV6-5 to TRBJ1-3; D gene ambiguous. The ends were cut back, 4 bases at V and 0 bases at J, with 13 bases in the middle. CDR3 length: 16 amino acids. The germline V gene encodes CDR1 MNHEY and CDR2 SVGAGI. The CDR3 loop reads CASSLNPGSSGNTIYF. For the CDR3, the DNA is TGTGCCAGCAGTTTAAACCCAGGTTCCTCTGGAAACACCATATATTTT.

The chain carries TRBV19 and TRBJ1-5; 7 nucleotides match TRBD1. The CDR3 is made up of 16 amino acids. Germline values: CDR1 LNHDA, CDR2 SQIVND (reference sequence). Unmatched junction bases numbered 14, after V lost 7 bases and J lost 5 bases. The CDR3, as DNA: TGTGCCAGTATCTCCCTGGAGACAGGGCCCCATCAGCCCCAGCATTTT. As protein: CASISLETGPHQPQHF. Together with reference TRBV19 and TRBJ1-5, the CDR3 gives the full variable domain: DGGITQSPKYLFRKEGQNVTLSCEQNLNHDAMYWYRQDPGQGLRLIYYSQIVNDFQKGDIAEGYSVSREKKESFPLTVTSAQKNPTAFYLCASISLETGPHQPQHFGDGTRLSIL.

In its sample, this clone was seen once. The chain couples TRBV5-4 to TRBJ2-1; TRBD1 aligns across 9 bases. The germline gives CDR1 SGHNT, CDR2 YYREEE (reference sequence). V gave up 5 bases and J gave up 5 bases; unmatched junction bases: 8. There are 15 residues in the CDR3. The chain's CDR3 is CASRPDRGAHNEQFF. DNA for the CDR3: TGTGCCAGCAGACCCGACAGGGGGGCCCACAATGAGCAGTTCTTC.

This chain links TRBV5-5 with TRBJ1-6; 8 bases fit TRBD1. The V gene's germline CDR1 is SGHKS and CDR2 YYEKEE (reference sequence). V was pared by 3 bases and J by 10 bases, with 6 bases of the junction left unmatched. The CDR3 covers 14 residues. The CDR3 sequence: CASSSGQGGSPLHF. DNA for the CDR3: TGTGCCAGCAGCTCCGGACAGGGAGGATCACCCCTCCACTTT.